This paragraph reports one TCR beta chain. Antigen unknown. The repertoire was sequenced with immunoSEQ multiplex PCR; TCRdb's copy has only in-frame clones and lacks some. The data contain fewer than 200,000 clones, approximately 86% of them singletons. The data are from a study of cytomegalovirus exposure and HLA in healthy donors. Study findings and constraints: It was 164 TCR beta chains that were listed as cytomegalovirus-associated. Three chains linked to CMV were shown in vitro to be specific for CMV antigens.

The CDR3 consists of 15 residues. V was trimmed by 7 bases and J by 2 bases, leaving 16 bases between them. Germline values: CDR1 MNHEY, CDR2 SMNVEV (reference sequence). V usage is TRBV27 and J usage is TRBJ2-3; D is uncertain. The receptor's source is a woman between 18 and 29 years old in good health and CMV-seronegative. The sequencing sample was made of PBMCs. The CDR3 sequence: CASTSGGTYTDTQYF. In DNA form, the CDR3 reads TGTGCCAGCACCTCAGGTGGTACTTACACAGATACGCAGTATTTT.